This T cell receptor beta chain was found in a study of blood T cell repertoires in COVID-19. The assay was immunoSEQ multiplex PCR, and TCRdb's table has in-frame clones only and misses some. The sample consists of more than 200,000 clones, roughly 80% of them appearing once. The material sequenced was peripheral blood. The sequence was obtained from a woman of 80 years or more with COVID-19, enrolled during active disease.

Here the CDR3 reads CASSLTGSSYEQYF. The CDR3, as DNA: TGTGCCAGCAGCTTAACGGGGAGCTCCTACGAGCAGTACTTC. The rearrangement links TRBV7-2 to TRBJ2-7, with D maybe TRBD2 (5 bases). Germline CDR1 reads SGHTA; CDR2 reads FQGNSA. Trimming cost V 2 bases and J 0 bases, with 8 bases left between them. The CDR3 has 14 residues. Full variable domain (outside the CDR3, taken from reference TRBV7-2 and TRBJ2-7): GAGVSQSPSNKVTEKGKDVELRCDPISGHTALYWYRQSLGQGLEFLIYFQGNSAPDKSGLPSDRFSAERTGGSVSTLTIQRTQQEDSAVYLCASSLTGSSYEQYFGPGTRLTVT.